This T cell receptor (beta chain) was captured in a study of shared clonotypes between healthy human individuals. Sequenced by immunoSEQ multiplex PCR; TCRdb stores in-frame clones only, minus some. The sample has 2.5 million or so clones, roughly 92% seen once. This clonotype originated in a man between 18 and 35 years old in good health. Sequencing was performed on naive CD4+ T cells sorted from blood. Specified subset: CD45RA+ positively selected.

As DNA, the CDR3 is TGCGCCAGCAGTGACCCGGGGGCAGGGACCGACGAGCAGTACTTC. It encodes CASSDPGAGTDEQYF. The rearrangement uses TRBV10-1 and TRBJ2-7, with D perhaps matching TRBD1 or TRBD2 (6 bases each). Germline assignment: CDR1 WNHNN and CDR2 SYGVQD (reference sequence). The V and J ends lost 3 bases and 5 bases respectively, with 17 bases between them. The CDR3 is 15 amino acids.